The rows below give T cell receptor beta chains drawn from one sample of a study of blood T cell repertoires in COVID-19. Data came from immunoSEQ multiplex PCR; TCRdb stores just in-frame clones and leaves some out. The repertoire has about 220,000 clones, approximately 85% of them found once; the top ten carry 2.9%. Sequencing was done on a sample of peripheral blood. All receptors come from a man aged 50-60 years who had recovered from COVID-19. CDR3s include the opening cysteine and the closing phenylalanine or tryptophan. D genes are given only for firm matches. Not every row has a clone size; where given, it reads once, few, many or a size class.

-,TRBV6-6,16,TRBJ2-7,TRBD2,CASSYSMGGVGYEQYF,TGTGCCAGCAGTTACTCGATGGGGGGGGTGGGCTACGAGCAGTACTTC
-,TRBV7-2,15,TRBJ1-1,-,CASSFSVGQNTEAFF,TGTGCCAGCAGCTTTTCCGTGGGGCAGAACACTGAAGCTTTCTTT
-,TRBV5-1,16,TRBJ2-2,TRBD2,CASSLLLAGVTGELFF,TGCGCCAGCAGCTTGTTACTAGCGGGAGTAACCGGGGAGCTGTTTTTT
-,TRBV27,15,TRBJ2-3,TRBD1,CASWMGQGRTDTQYF,TGTGCCAGCTGGATGGGACAGGGGCGCACAGATACGCAGTATTTT
few,TRBV3-1/TRBV3-2,12,TRBJ2-5,-,CASSPRRETQYF,TGTGCCAGCAGCCCACGGCGGGAGACCCAGTACTTC
-,TRBV29-1,15,TRBJ2-3,TRBD2,CSVGLSSGRTDTQYF,TGCAGCGTTGGTCTGTCTAGCGGGAGAACAGATACGCAGTATTTT
-,TRBV25-1,15,TRBJ1-2,TRBD1,CASSQRGLANYGYTF,TGTGCCAGCAGTCAAAGGGGGCTAGCTAACTATGGCTACACCTTC
-,TRBV18,15,TRBJ1-3,-,CASSPVRGSGNTIYF,TGTGCCAGCTCACCAGTACGAGGGTCTGGAAACACCATATATTTT
-,TRBV9,16,TRBJ2-1,TRBD2,CASSVTSGGSYNEQFF,TGTGCCAGCAGCGTAACTAGCGGGGGCTCCTACAATGAGCAGTTCTTC
once,TRBV29-1,13,TRBJ1-2,-,CSVGGQGNYGYTF,TGCAGCGTTGGGGGGCAGGGCAACTATGGCTACACCTTC
-,TRBV30,15,TRBJ1-4,-,CAWSVRGGANEKLFF,TGTGCCTGGAGTGTGCGGGGGGGAGCTAATGAAAAACTGTTTTTT
-,TRBV9,15,TRBJ2-5,TRBD2,CASSVVSGRQETQYF,TGTGCCAGCAGCGTAGTGAGCGGGAGGCAAGAGACCCAGTACTTC
-,TRBV18,13,TRBJ2-7,-,CASSQAAPHEQYF,TGTGCCAGCTCACAGGCGGCCCCCCACGAGCAGTACTTC
-,TRBV18,12,TRBJ2-5,-,CASSSLQETQYF,TGTGCCAGCTCATCACTACAAGAGACCCAGTACTTC
-,TRBV27,15,TRBJ2-1,TRBD2,CASSLALAGIYEQFF,TGTGCCAGCAGTTTAGCACTAGCGGGAATCTATGAGCAGTTCTTC
-,TRBV28,16,TRBJ2-4,TRBD1,CASSPDRELAKNIQYF,TGTGCCAGCAGTCCAGACAGGGAACTAGCCAAAAACATTCAGTACTTC
-,TRBV10-3,15,TRBJ2-7,-,CAISGGGLGVYEQYF,TGTGCCATCAGTGGCGGGGGCCTGGGTGTCTACGAGCAGTACTTC
-,TRBV6-4,16,TRBJ2-7,-,CASSDSTAGSSYEQYF,TGTGCCAGCAGTGACTCGACGGCGGGTAGCTCCTACGAGCAGTACTTC
-,TRBV28,14,TRBJ1-2,TRBD1,CASLTGTGVYGYTF,TGTGCCAGCCTCACCGGGACAGGGGTCTATGGCTACACCTTC
-,TRBV27,16,TRBJ2-1,TRBD2,CASSREGFLSRNEQFF,TGTGCCAGCAGCCGGGAGGGCTTTTTAAGTAGGAATGAGCAGTTCTTC
-,TRBV5-1,15,TRBJ2-7,-,CASSLFTGQTYEQYF,TGCGCCAGCAGCTTGTTTACAGGGCAAACCTACGAGCAGTACTTC
-,TRBV3-1/TRBV3-2,17,TRBJ2-1,TRBD2,CASSQDLVTSGRNEQFF,TGTGCCAGCAGCCAAGATCTAGTGACTAGCGGGAGGAATGAGCAGTTCTTC
once,TRBV7-9,13,TRBJ2-7,TRBD1,CASSTSDRGRQYF,TGTGCCAGCAGCACGTCGGACAGGGGGCGGCAGTACTTC
-,TRBV5-1,15,TRBJ2-1,TRBD1,CASSPGTGLYNEQFF,TGCGCCAGCAGCCCCGGGACAGGGCTCTACAATGAGCAGTTCTTC
-,TRBV19,15,TRBJ1-1,TRBD1,CASSPWDRGNTEAFF,TGTGCCAGTAGTCCCTGGGACAGGGGGAACACTGAAGCTTTCTTT
-,TRBV5-1,15,TRBJ1-4,-,CASSLTGATNEKLFF,TGCGCCAGCAGCTTGACCGGGGCAACTAATGAAAAACTGTTTTTT
-,TRBV18,17,TRBJ2-3,-,CASSPRAGGTLTDTQYF,TGTGCCAGCTCACCAAGAGCGGGTGGGACCCTCACAGATACGCAGTATTTT
-,TRBV7-9,15,TRBJ2-1,TRBD1,CASSPRQGSYNEQFF,TGTGCCAGCAGCCCCAGACAGGGGTCCTACAATGAGCAGTTCTTC
-,TRBV6-5,13,TRBJ1-5,-,CASQGQGNQPQHF,TGTGCCAGTCAGGGGCAGGGCAATCAGCCCCAGCATTTT
-,TRBV29-1,13,TRBJ2-5,TRBD2,CSAEGLAQETQYF,TGCAGCGCCGAGGGACTAGCGCAAGAGACCCAGTACTTC
-,TRBV27,14,TRBJ1-1,TRBD1,CASSTGALGTEAFF,TGTGCCAGCAGCACAGGGGCCCTCGGAACTGAAGCTTTCTTT
-,TRBV28,11,TRBJ1-2,TRBD1,CASSLTGAGTF,TGTGCCAGCAGTTTAACAGGGGCAGGCACCTTC
-,TRBV5-1,16,TRBJ2-1,TRBD2,CASSTRLAGEIGEQFF,TGCGCCAGCAGCACCCGACTAGCGGGAGAGATCGGTGAGCAGTTCTTC
-,TRBV15,14,TRBJ2-5,-,CATSRLASRETQYF,TGTGCCACCAGCAGACTAGCGAGTAGGGAGACCCAGTACTTC
-,TRBV5-6,14,TRBJ1-4,TRBD1,CASSLQGNNEKLFF,TGTGCCAGCAGCTTACAGGGGAATAATGAAAAACTGTTTTTT
-,TRBV18,16,TRBJ2-1,-,CASSLRGGSSYNEQFF,TGTGCCAGCTCACTCCGGGGTGGCAGCTCCTACAATGAGCAGTTCTTC
-,TRBV20-1,10,TRBJ2-1,-,CSASLPEQFF,TGCAGTGCCTCTCTACCGGAGCAGTTCTTC
-,TRBV4-1,15,TRBJ2-7,TRBD2,CASSHELADSYEQYF,TGCGCCAGCAGCCATGAACTAGCGGACTCCTACGAGCAGTACTTC
-,TRBV2,14,TRBJ2-7,-,CASFQPDIGNEQYF,TGTGCCAGCTTTCAGCCGGACATTGGGAACGAGCAGTACTTC
-,TRBV2,15,TRBJ1-5,-,CASSENLRSNQPQHF,TGTGCCAGCAGTGAAAATCTGCGTAGCAATCAGCCCCAGCATTTT
once,TRBV18,14,TRBJ1-4,-,CASSPVQSNEKLFF,TGTGCCAGCTCACCAGTACAATCTAATGAAAAACTGTTTTTT